This T cell receptor beta chain is from a study of blood T cells in healthy people across ages. Together with a sample-barcoded 5' primer, a J-beta primer mix was included in a second PCR lasting roughly 6 to 12 cycles. Via MiXCR, TCRdb re-called the 5' RACE reads, giving one row per CDR3 protein. The table shows 450,000 to 700,000 distinct CDR3 sequences, with 27% occurring only once. The CDR3 totals 16 residues. The sample was blood. The receptor's source is a woman aged 70-85 years in good health. The chain combines TRBV21-1 with TRBJ2-5; the table assigns TRBD1, which was not confirmed against the DNA. TRBV21-1 is termed a pseudogene. The CDR3 region is CASSKGSKTGGETQYF. The CDR3 DNA sequence: TGTGCCAGCAGCAAAGGATCTAAGACAGGGGGGGAGACCCAGTACTTC.